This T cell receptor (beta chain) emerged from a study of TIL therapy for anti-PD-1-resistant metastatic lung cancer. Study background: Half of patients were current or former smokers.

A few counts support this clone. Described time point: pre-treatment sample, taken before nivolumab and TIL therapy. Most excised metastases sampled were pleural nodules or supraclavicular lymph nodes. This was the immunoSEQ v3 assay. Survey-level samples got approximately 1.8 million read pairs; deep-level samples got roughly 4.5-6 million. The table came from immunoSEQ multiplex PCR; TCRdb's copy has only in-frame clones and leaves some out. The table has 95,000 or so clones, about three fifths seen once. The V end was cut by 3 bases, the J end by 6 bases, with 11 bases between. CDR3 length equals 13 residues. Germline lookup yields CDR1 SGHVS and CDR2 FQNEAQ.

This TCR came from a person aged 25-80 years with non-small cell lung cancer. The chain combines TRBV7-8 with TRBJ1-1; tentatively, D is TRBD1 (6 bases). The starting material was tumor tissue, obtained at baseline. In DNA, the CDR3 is TGTGCCAGCAGCTTTTCTACAGGGTCTGAAGCTTTCTTT. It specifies CASSFSTGSEAFF.